The 16 T cell receptor beta chains listed next were all sequenced from one sample in a study of beta chain features in type 1 diabetes. As every portion of the isolated RNA was reverse transcribed, the sequencing read expressed TCRB transcripts. Some clones are missing from TCRdb's copy, which holds only in-frame ones; the method was immunoSEQ multiplex PCR. Altogether about 130,000 clones are present, about a tenth being singletons, with the ten largest covering 0.55% to 0.85%. Sequenced material: central memory CD4+ T cells from blood. The receptors stem from a young man in good health.

The CDR3 nucleotides are TGCGCCAGCAGCCAAGAGGGACAGGGGGCCTACGAGCAGTACTTC. Translated, it gives CASSQEGQGAYEQYF. The chain has TRBV4-3 and TRBJ2-7, with 11 positions matching TRBD1. Losses at the gene ends were 0 bases for V and 2 bases for J; bases not matched to a gene: 0. The germline V gene has CDR1 LGHNA and CDR2 YSLEER. The CDR3 covers 15 residues.

This chain joins TRBV25-1 and TRBJ2-5; the match to TRBD1 covers 8 bases. The CDR3 has 16 residues. Germline V lookup: CDR1 MGHDK, CDR2 SYGVNS. The CDR3 reads CATTRDFRGLIETQYF. As DNA, the CDR3 is TGTGCGACCACTAGAGACTTCAGGGGGCTTATTGAGACCCAGTACTTC. Looking up the rest from reference TRBV25-1 and TRBJ2-5 gives the full variable domain: EADIYQTPRYLVIGTGKKITLECSQTMGHDKMYWYQQDPGMELHLIHYSYGVNSTEKGDLSSESTVSRIRTEHFPLTLESARPSHTSQYLCATTRDFRGLIETQYFGPGTRLLVL.

The chain carries TRBV6-4 and TRBJ1-6, with D perhaps TRBD1 (6 bases). The CDR3 covers 14 residues. Trimming shortened V by 7 bases and J by 6 bases, and 13 bases separated the two germline ends. Germline CDR1 and CDR2: MRHNA and SNTAGT. In DNA, the CDR3 is TGTGCCAGCAATCGGACAGCCCCTAATTCACCCCTCCACTTT. This sequence encodes CASNRTAPNSPLHF.

The chain combines TRBV7-2 with TRBJ2-1; weak D call: TRBD2 (7 bases). Trimming cost V 8 bases and J 8 bases, with 16 bases left between them. The CDR3 has 13 residues. Germline CDR1 SGHTA, CDR2 FQGNSA. CDR3 in amino acids: CASLVGGGDEQFF. Here the CDR3 DNA reads TGTGCCAGCCTTGTAGGAGGGGGGGATGAGCAGTTCTTC.

The chain couples TRBV28 to TRBJ2-4; 7 bases fit TRBD2. CDR1 and CDR2 (germline): MDHEN, SYDVKM. The V segment lost 2 bases and the J segment 1 base; nucleotides outside the gene matches: 5. The CDR3 is 16 residues long. The CDR3 sequence: CASSLGGGWAKNIQYF. The CDR3, as DNA: TGTGCCAGCAGTTTAGGGGGGGGATGGGCCAAAAACATTCAGTACTTC. Drawing the rest from reference TRBV28 and TRBJ2-4, the complete variable domain is DVKVTQSSRYLVKRTGEKVFLECVQDMDHENMFWYRQDPGLGLRLIYFSYDVKMKEKGDIPEGYSVSREKKERFSLILESASTNQTSMYLCASSLGGGWAKNIQYFGAGTRLSVL.

V and J are TRBV27 and TRBJ2-7; 10 bases are shared with TRBD1. The CDR3 has 13 amino acids. The ends lost 7 bases at V and 7 bases at J; junction bases unmatched: 7. Germline V gives CDR1 MNHEY, CDR2 SMNVEV (reference sequence). The CDR3 coding sequence is TGTGCCAGCACCAGACAGGGGGCGCGTGAGCAGTACTTC. Protein sequence: CASTRQGAREQYF.

This clone was seen a handful of times. The chain combines TRBV7-8 with TRBJ2-3; D remains ambiguous. Trimming removed 8 bases from V and 0 bases from J, with 15 bases in between. This CDR3 region has 15 residues. The germline CDR1 and CDR2 sequences are SGHVS and FQNEAQ. The DNA for the CDR3 is TGTGCCAGCCATCTTCGAGCGTTAAGCACAGATACGCAGTATTTT. Translating it yields CASHLRALSTDTQYF.

This clone was observed a handful of times. The CDR3 DNA sequence: TGTGCCAGCAGCCCCGCGGGGAGGGGAGTAGATACGCAGTATTTT. This translates into CASSPAGRGVDTQYF. The chain joins TRBV7-9 to TRBJ2-3, with 7 bases that match TRBD2. V shed 5 bases, J shed 5 bases, and the junction held 10 bases outside the gene matches. Germline V CDR1 and CDR2: SEHNR, FQNEAQ (reference sequence). This CDR3 has 15 amino acids. Based on the CDR3 plus reference TRBV7-9 and TRBJ2-3, the full variable domain is DTGVSQNPRHKITKRGQNVTFRCDPISEHNRLYWYRQTLGQGPEFLTYFQNEAQLEKSRLLSDRFSAERPKGSFSTLEIQRTEQGDSAMYLCASSPAGRGVDTQYFGPGTRLTVL.

The rearrangement links TRBV28 to TRBJ2-5, with a tentative D call TRBD2 (5 bases). This CDR3 spans 12 amino acids. CDR1 and CDR2 (germline): MDHEN, SYDVKM. Trimming cost V 6 bases and J 0 bases, with 5 bases left between them. The DNA of the CDR3 is TGTGCCAGCAGCGGGGACCAAGAGACCCAGTACTTC. It is translated as CASSGDQETQYF.

This clone showed up just a few times. This chain connects TRBV7-8 to TRBJ2-3; D may be TRBD2 (6 bases). Germline lookup yields CDR1 SGHVS and CDR2 FQNEAQ. V lost 5 bases and J 0 bases, leaving 15 bases between the germline ends. The CDR3 length is 16 residues. CDR3 sequence: CASSQAAGPSTDTQYF. The CDR3, as DNA: TGTGCCAGCAGCCAAGCCGCGGGGCCGAGCACAGATACGCAGTATTTT. Full variable domain (rest looked up from reference TRBV7-8 and TRBJ2-3): GAGVSQSPRYKVAKRGQDVALRCDPISGHVSLFWYQQALGQGPEFLTYFQNEAQLDKSGLPSDRFFAERPEGSVSTLKIQRTQQEDSAVYLCASSQAAGPSTDTQYFGPGTRLTVL.

This sequence joins TRBV28 and TRBJ1-5; 8 nucleotides agree with TRBD1. This CDR3 spans 14 amino acids. V lost 5 bases and J lost 4; bases outside the gene matches: 4. Germline loops: CDR1 MDHEN, CDR2 SYDVKM. CDR3 amino acids: CASSPGQENQPQHF. Here the CDR3 DNA reads TGTGCCAGCAGTCCGGGACAGGAGAATCAGCCCCAGCATTTT.

This chain links TRBV6-6 with TRBJ2-3, with a tentative D call TRBD2 (7 bases). Germline CDR1 MNHNY, CDR2 SVGAGI (reference sequence). The CDR3 spans 13 residues. With 6 bases removed from V and 4 bases from J, the gap between germline ends came to 11 bases. The CDR3 DNA reads TGTGCCAGCAGGGTAGGGGGGGCAGATACGCAGTATTTT. Translated, it gives CASRVGGADTQYF.

This clone has more than one count but fewer than ten. The rearrangement uses TRBV4-2 and TRBJ2-3, with 7 bases that match TRBD2. CDR1 is LGHNA and CDR2 is YNFKEQ in the germline V gene. The junction had 8 bases not matched to a gene; V was cut back by 0 bases and J by 8 bases. This CDR3 is 15 amino acids long. The CDR3 sequence is CASSQEGGLVGTQYF. The CDR3 DNA follows: TGTGCCAGCAGCCAAGAGGGTGGACTAGTCGGTACGCAGTATTTT.

This clone was picked up many times. The CDR3 region is CSVARAYGTDTQYF. CDR3 DNA: TGCAGCGTTGCCAGGGCTTATGGCACAGATACGCAGTATTTT. The rearrangement uses TRBV29-1 and TRBJ2-3, with D perhaps TRBD1 (5 bases). V gave up 4 bases and J gave up 1 base, with 12 bases separating them. The CDR3 is 14 amino acids. CDR1 is SQVTM and CDR2 is ANQGSEA in the germline V gene.

This clone showed up just once. J is TRBJ1-6 and V is TRBV6-5; 9 bases are shared with TRBD1. J was trimmed by 10 bases and V by 4 bases; bases with no gene match: 8. Per germline, CDR1 MNHEY and CDR2 SVGAGI. The CDR3 consists of 15 residues. CDR3 sequence (DNA): TGTGCCAGCAGTTTACAGGGGGCTGGAGGCTCACCCCTCCACTTT. Protein product: CASSLQGAGGSPLHF.

The chain joins TRBV28 to TRBJ1-2; D is unclear. Trimming removed 3 bases from V and 0 bases from J, with 8 bases in between. Germline V gene sequence: CDR1 MDHEN, CDR2 SYDVKM. The CDR3 contains 14 residues. For the CDR3, the DNA is TGTGCCAGCAGTTTGGGGAGATCTAACTATGGCTACACCTTC. Encoded protein: CASSLGRSNYGYTF.